Each of the 21 T cell receptor beta chains below was sequenced from the same sample in a study of early T cells in non-severe SARS-CoV-2 infection. TCRdb reanalysed the 5' RACE reads using MiXCR and keeps one entry per CDR3 protein. The repertoire has tens of thousands of distinct CDR3 sequences, 12% of them found once; the top ten carry around 1.7%. Material: whole blood. Receptor source: an adult who was a healthcare worker with PCR-confirmed SARS-CoV-2 infection or an uninfected control (not recorded which).

This clonotype was recorded a few times. The chain links TRBV10-2 to TRBJ2-7; D is ambiguous. The CDR3 has 12 amino acids. Trimming took 7 bases from V and 2 from J, leaving 9 bases between them. Germline CDR1 WSHSY, CDR2 SAAADI. The CDR3 loop is CASMMSPYEQYF. The CDR3 nucleotides read TGCGCCAGCATGATGAGCCCCTACGAGCAGTACTTC.

This clonotype came up many times. The CDR3 bases are TGTGCCAGCAGCTCGGGGCTCCCCGAGCGCGAGCAGTACTTC. As protein: CASSSGLPEREQYF. The gene calls are TRBV7-9 and TRBJ2-7, with D perhaps given as TRBD1 or TRBD2 (5 bases each). V lost 4 bases, J lost 6 bases, and 16 bases lay in between. Germline values: CDR1 SEHNR, CDR2 FQNEAQ (reference sequence). The CDR3 consists of 14 residues.

The rearrangement links TRBV12-3 or TRBV12-4 to TRBJ1-1; D perhaps matches TRBD1 (5 bases). This CDR3 contains 13 residues. Trimming took 3 bases from V and 5 from J, leaving 10 bases between them. The CDR3 sequence is CASSFGGLTEAFF. CDR3 bases: TGTGCCAGCAGTTTCGGGGGGTTAACTGAAGCTTTCTTT.

This chain joins TRBV6-2 or TRBV6-3 and TRBJ2-5; no firm D call. This CDR3 has 15 amino acids. Germline assignment: CDR1 MNHEY and CDR2 SVGEGT. With 2 bases removed from V and 4 bases from J, the gap between germline ends came to 14 bases. The CDR3 protein is CASSYRGIIGETQYF. Here the CDR3 DNA reads TGTGCCAGCAGTTACCGAGGAATCATAGGAGAGACCCAGTACTTC.

This clonotype was counted between two and nine times. The genes are TRBV7-2 and TRBJ1-1; possibly TRBD1 for D (6 bases). The CDR3 extends over 14 amino acids. The germline V gene has CDR1 SGHTA and CDR2 FQGNSA. With 0 bases removed from V and 7 bases from J, the gap between germline ends came to 12 bases. CDR3 in DNA: TGTGCCAGCAGCTTAGCCGGGACATATGGTGAAGCTTTCTTT. Translation: CASSLAGTYGEAFF. Supplemented by reference TRBV7-2 and TRBJ1-1, the full variable domain reads GAGVSQSPSNKVTEKGKDVELRCDPISGHTALYWYRQSLGQGLEFLIYFQGNSAPDKSGLPSDRFSAERTGGSVSTLTIQRTQQEDSAVYLCASSLAGTYGEAFFGQGTRLTVV.

The J gene is TRBJ1-6, the V gene TRBV28; 7 bases are a match to TRBD1. From germline, CDR1 is MDHEN and CDR2 SYDVKM. J was trimmed by 7 bases and V by 0 bases; bases with no gene match: 3. The CDR3 is 15 residues long. The CDR3 sequence is CASSLWTGPNSPLHF. The CDR3 DNA follows: TGTGCCAGCAGTTTATGGACAGGGCCCAATTCACCCCTCCACTTT.

J is TRBJ2-5 and V is TRBV6-2 or TRBV6-3; TRBD2 matches at 11 bases. The CDR3 contains 14 residues. With 6 bases clipped from V and 5 bases from J, the junction kept 5 bases outside the gene matches. Germline CDR1 is MNHEY and CDR2 is SVGEGT. The CDR3 loop reads CASSPSGGRETQYF. The CDR3 DNA is TGTGCCAGCAGCCCTAGCGGGGGGCGGGAGACCCAGTACTTC.

The table lists this clonotype with a few counts. This chain joins TRBV19 and TRBJ1-2; no firm D call. The CDR3 contains 17 residues. Germline V gene sequence: CDR1 LNHDA, CDR2 SQIVND (reference sequence). Trimming shortened V by 0 bases and J by 4 bases, and 18 bases separated the two germline ends. CDR3 sequence reads: CASSIDIGPGRSYGYTF. DNA of the CDR3: TGTGCCAGTAGTATAGATATAGGGCCCGGACGGTCCTATGGCTACACCTTC.

The V and J genes are TRBV30 and TRBJ2-4; D unclear. The CDR3 runs 11 residues. Trimming took off 2 bases at V and 5 bases at J, with 4 bases between the two ends. Germline lookup yields CDR1 GTSNPN and CDR2 SVGIG (reference sequence). CDR3 region: CAWSIENIQYF. The CDR3 bases are TGTGCCTGGAGTATCGAAAACATTCAGTACTTC. The full variable domain, rest sourced from reference TRBV30 and TRBJ2-4, is SQTIHQWPATLVQPVGSPLSLECTVEGTSNPNLYWYRQAAGRGLQLLFYSVGIGQISSEVPQNLSASRPQDRQFILSSKKLLLSDSGFYLCAWSIENIQYFGAGTRLSVL.

This clonotype was found many times. This chain uses TRBV7-9 with TRBJ2-4; weak D call: TRBD2 (5 bases). The V gene's germline CDR1 is SEHNR and CDR2 FQNEAQ (reference sequence). The V end was cut by 4 bases, the J end by 4 bases, with 14 bases between. The CDR3 is made up of 15 amino acids. The CDR3 bases are TGTGCCAGCAGCTCCACCACGGGGATTAAAAACATTCAGTACTTC. It yields the protein CASSSTTGIKNIQYF.

This clonotype was seen repeatedly, ten times or more. This chain joins TRBV18 and TRBJ1-5; no clear D gene. Germline V gene data show CDR1 as KGHSH and CDR2 as LQKENI. The CDR3 covers 14 residues. The V and J ends lost 3 bases and 0 bases respectively, with 6 bases between them. The CDR3 spells CASSPGNSNQPQHF. The CDR3 DNA is TGTGCCAGCTCACCGGGGAATAGCAATCAGCCCCAGCATTTT.

This rearrangement joins TRBV6-2 or TRBV6-3 to TRBJ2-5; D not resolved. This CDR3 region has 11 residues. The V end lost 4 bases, the J end lost 3 bases, and 3 bases lay between the germline ends. Germline loops: CDR1 MNHEY, CDR2 SVGEGT. CDR3 sequence: CASSWEETQYF. CDR3 in DNA: TGTGCCAGCAGTTGGGAAGAGACCCAGTACTTC.

This clonotype has ten or more counts. The chain combines TRBV14 with TRBJ1-6; 10 bases match TRBD1. Losses at the gene ends were 3 bases for V and 9 bases for J; bases not matched to a gene: 11. CDR3 size: 17 residues. CDR1 is SGHDN and CDR2 is FVKESK in the germline V gene. The DNA of the CDR3 is TGTGCCAGCAGCCATGTTGCGGGACAGGGGATGGGTTCACCCCTCCACTTT. Protein: CASSHVAGQGMGSPLHF.

The chain has TRBV30 and TRBJ2-3; 7 bases are shared with TRBD1. The V and J ends lost 1 base and 1 base, in that order; junction bases with no gene match: 5. CDR1 is GTSNPN, CDR2 SVGIG, per germline (reference sequence). The CDR3 runs to 15 residues. Written as DNA, the CDR3 is TGTGCCTGGAGTGAGGGGGCGTCGGGCACAGATACGCAGTATTTT. The encoded protein is CAWSEGASGTDTQYF.

This clonotype was counted many times. This rearrangement joins TRBV30 to TRBJ2-7, with 7 bases identical to TRBD1. With V trimmed by 3 bases and J by 6 bases, 11 bases remained unmatched. Germline assignment: CDR1 GTSNPN and CDR2 SVGIG (reference sequence). There are 14 residues in the CDR3. CDR3 sequence reads: CAWRPRGGTPEQYF. CDR3 DNA sequence: TGTGCCTGGAGACCTAGAGGGGGCACCCCCGAGCAGTACTTC.

This clonotype was observed a few times. This chain uses TRBV7-2 with TRBJ1-6; maybe TRBD1 (5 bases). This CDR3 comprises 15 residues. The V gene lost 1 base and the J gene lost 9 bases, with 13 bases spanning the gap. Germline V CDR1 and CDR2: SGHTA, FQGNSA. In nucleotides, the CDR3 is TGTGCCAGCAGCTTAGACGGGGGGAAGAGTTCACCCCTCCACTTT. Residues: CASSLDGGKSSPLHF. The variable domain in full, with the rest retrieved from reference TRBV7-2 and TRBJ1-6, is GAGVSQSPSNKVTEKGKDVELRCDPISGHTALYWYRQSLGQGLEFLIYFQGNSAPDKSGLPSDRFSAERTGGSVSTLTIQRTQQEDSAVYLCASSLDGGKSSPLHFGNGTRLTVT.

This clonotype was detected ten times or more. This chain connects TRBV12-3 or TRBV12-4 to TRBJ1-6, with D possibly matching TRBD1 (6 bases). There are 16 residues in the CDR3. V was cut by 4 bases and J by 4 bases, with 14 bases left in between. The CDR3 reads CASSSAGGGYNSPLHF. The CDR3 DNA reads TGTGCCAGCAGTTCCGCCGGGGGCGGATATAATTCACCCCTCCACTTT.

Comments on this clonotype: Germline is not matched at one junction end, which may reflect a read error. The gene calls are TRBV7-2 and TRBJ1-2, with D possibly TRBD1 on 6 matching bases. This CDR3 is 14 amino acids long. Germline CDR1 is SGHTA and CDR2 is FQGNSA. Here the CDR3 DNA reads TGTGCCAGCAGCCCCATAGGGGGGTTAGGCCGTAGCTCCTTC. It codes for CASSPIGGLGRSSF.

This clonotype was seen ten or more times. V gene TRBV11-2 combines with J gene TRBJ1-5, with 7 nucleotides matching TRBD1. Germline V lookup: CDR1 SGHAT, CDR2 FQNNGV. This CDR3 region has 14 residues. V trimming: 5 bases; J trimming: 6 bases; junction bases outside the gene matches: 7. The CDR3 coding sequence is TGTGCCAGCAGCCGCAGGGGGGGAGCTCAGCCCCAGCATTTT. Its protein product is CASSRRGGAQPQHF.

In this sample, this clonotype turned up many times. The chain employs TRBV11-2 and TRBJ2-3; D is ambiguous. The CDR3 runs to 15 residues. Trimming removed 6 bases from V and 0 bases from J, with 13 bases in between. Germline V lookup: CDR1 SGHAT, CDR2 FQNNGV. Here the CDR3 reads CASRTGPRSTDTQYF. CDR3 nucleotides: TGTGCCAGCAGGACCGGGCCCCGGAGCACAGATACGCAGTATTTT.

This chain connects TRBV6-1 to TRBJ2-7; D is possibly TRBD1 or TRBD2 (6 bases each). The ends were cut back, 3 bases at V and 3 bases at J, with 15 bases in the middle. The CDR3 is 15 amino acids. The germline V gene has CDR1 MNHNS and CDR2 SASEGT. This CDR3 is CASSDRGAGYYEQYF. In DNA, the CDR3 is TGTGCCAGCAGTGATAGGGGGGCGGGGTACTACGAGCAGTACTTC.